Following are 10 T cell receptor beta chains from one sample sequenced in a study of shared clonotypes between healthy human individuals. TCRdb's copy holds only in-frame clones and misses some; the assay was immunoSEQ multiplex PCR. This sample carries roughly 770,000 clones, about 97% of them seen once, and the ten largest clones take about 0.25%. CD8 cells regarded as naive lacked CD45RO, were positively chosen for CCR7, and omitted terminally differentiated effector memory CD45RA+ cells. Material for sequencing was naive CD8+ T cells sorted from blood. The receptors here all came from a young man in good health.

This chain connects TRBV28 to TRBJ2-7; D tentatively fits TRBD1 or TRBD2 (5 bases each). CDR3 size: 15 residues. The V gene lost 6 bases and the J gene lost 3 bases, with 18 bases spanning the gap. Germline V lookup: CDR1 MDHEN, CDR2 SYDVKM. CDR3 coding DNA: TGTGCCAGCAGGCGATTGGCCGGGACGTACTACGAGCAGTACTTC. Translating gives CASRRLAGTYYEQYF.

The chain is built from TRBV29-1 and TRBJ1-1; TRBD1 agrees at 7 bases. Germline V gene lookup returns CDR1 SQVTM and CDR2 ANQGSEA. CDR3 size: 14 residues. The ends lost 0 bases at V and 8 bases at J; junction bases unmatched: 9. In DNA form, the CDR3 reads TGCAGCGTTGAAGATCTCGGAGCAGGGGGGGAAGCTTTCTTT. It encodes CSVEDLGAGGEAFF.

Points on this clone: A read error may be the cause here, since a much bigger clone is one base away. This chain uses TRBV27 with TRBJ2-7; 12 bases are a match to TRBD1. The germline V gene has CDR1 MNHEY and CDR2 SMNVEV (reference sequence). The V and J ends lost 5 bases and 5 bases, in that order; junction bases with no gene match: 4. The CDR3 sequence is 14 residues long. CDR3 protein: CASSPGTGGDEQYF. DNA for the CDR3: TGTGCCAGCAGTCCCGGGACAGGGGGCGACGAGCAGTACTTC.

The V gene is TRBV9, the J gene TRBJ1-2; possible D gene TRBD1, 5 bases. CDR1 and CDR2 (germline): SGDLS, YYNGEE. V shed 0 bases and J shed 5 bases, with 20 bases lying between them. CDR3 length: 17 amino acids. The DNA of the CDR3 is TGTGCCAGCAGCGTAGATATTGCAGGGAAGATAATGTATGGCTACACCTTC. This codes for CASSVDIAGKIMYGYTF.

This chain links TRBV15 with TRBJ2-5; the match to TRBD1 covers 9 bases. Per germline, CDR1 LNHNV and CDR2 YYDKDF (reference sequence). The CDR3 runs 14 residues. Losses at the gene ends were 6 bases for V and 5 bases for J; bases not matched to a gene: 7. The CDR3 protein is CATSSGQGIETQYF. The CDR3 nucleotides read TGTGCCACCAGTTCGGGACAGGGTATTGAGACCCAGTACTTC.

The J gene is TRBJ2-2, the V gene TRBV7-9, with 8 nucleotides matching TRBD1. The germline gives CDR1 SEHNR, CDR2 FQNEAQ (reference sequence). Trimming took 3 bases from V and 6 from J; bases not matched to a gene: 6. The CDR3 is 15 residues long. CDR3 amino acids: CASSLLDRVPGELFF. The CDR3 bases are TGTGCCAGCAGCTTGCTGGACAGGGTACCCGGGGAGCTGTTTTTT.

The chain has TRBV9 and TRBJ2-1; D unresolved. There are 15 residues in the CDR3. Germline values: CDR1 SGDLS, CDR2 YYNGEE. Trimming took 3 bases from V and 0 from J, leaving 10 bases between them. The CDR3 loop reads CASSESQSSYNEQFF. The DNA of the CDR3 is TGTGCCAGCAGCGAATCTCAAAGCTCCTACAATGAGCAGTTCTTC.

This clone was detected once. The rearrangement links TRBV7-9 to TRBJ1-2; the match to TRBD1 covers 8 bases. The V gene's germline CDR1 is SEHNR and CDR2 FQNEAQ (reference sequence). The CDR3 has 15 residues. The V and J ends lost 6 bases and 1 base, in that order; junction bases with no gene match: 7. CDR3 DNA sequence: TGTGCCAGCAGACTCATACAGGGGGATAACTATGGCTACACCTTC. Residues: CASRLIQGDNYGYTF. The whole variable domain, filled in from reference TRBV7-9 and TRBJ1-2, reads DTGVSQNPRHKITKRGQNVTFRCDPISEHNRLYWYRQTLGQGPEFLTYFQNEAQLEKSRLLSDRFSAERPKGSFSTLEIQRTEQGDSAMYLCASRLIQGDNYGYTFGSGTRLTVV.

This chain links TRBV9 with TRBJ2-3; the D gene is possibly TRBD2 (6 bases). Trimming removed 6 bases at V and 0 bases at J, with 14 bases between. The CDR3 length is 15 residues. Germline values: CDR1 SGDLS, CDR2 YYNGEE. DNA for the CDR3: TGTGCCAGCACGGCCGGGGGTTCTAGCACAGATACGCAGTATTTT. Its protein is CASTAGGSSTDTQYF. Full variable domain (rest looked up from reference TRBV9 and TRBJ2-3): DSGVTQTPKHLITATGQRVTLRCSPRSGDLSVYWYQQSLDQGLQFLIQYYNGEERAKGNILERFSAQQFPDLHSELNLSSLELGDSALYFCASTAGGSSTDTQYFGPGTRLTVL.

The CDR3 DNA follows: TGTGCCAGCAGGGTAGGTCACGATGAGCAGTTCTTC. Its translation: CASRVGHDEQFF. The chain has TRBV21-1 and TRBJ2-1. TRBV21-1 constitutes a pseudogene. This CDR3 region has 12 residues.